The clone carrying this T cell receptor (beta chain) came up many times. Antigen unknown. HTBI primers from iRepertoire and Arm-PCR of CDR3 regions yielded the TCR beta libraries. TCRdb used MiXCR to reprocess the multiplex PCR reads, holding one entry per CDR3 protein. The sample records about 400,000 distinct CDR3 sequences, roughly 15% being singletons. J gave up 0 bases and V 0 bases, and 4 bases lay outside the gene matches. Per germline, CDR1 SGHKS and CDR2 YYEKEE (reference sequence). The CDR3 runs to 16 residues. This record comes from a study of regulatory T cells in long-lasting Graves disease. Study at large: Prior antithyroid drug treatment in newly diagnosed Graves' patients lasted under 3 months.

Indicated time point: newly diagnosed GD, antithyroid drugs for less than 3 months. There was RNA extracted from PBMCs, and the TCR library was made from it. Findings of the study overall: Patients with persistent disease showed a bias toward TRBV28, TRBJ1-2 and TRBJ2-5. Fewer public clonotypes were shared by new patients (under 1,000) than by persistent patients (approximately 2,700).

Sequencing used peripheral blood mononuclear cells (PBMCs), obtained at new diagnosis, from a patient treated with antithyroid drugs. The receptor was isolated from a female donor with Graves disease. The V call is TRBV5-5, the J call TRBJ2-3; the match to TRBD2 covers 7 bases. The CDR3 coding sequence is TGTGCCAGCAGCTTGGTTCTAGCGGAGAGCACAGATACGCAGTATTTT. Its protein product is CASSLVLAESTDTQYF. The whole variable domain, filled in from reference TRBV5-5 and TRBJ2-3, reads DAGVTQSPTHLIKTRGQQVTLRCSPISGHKSVSWYQQVLGQGPQFIFQYYEKEERGRGNFPDRFSARQFPNYSSELNVNALLLGDSALYLCASSLVLAESTDTQYFGPGTRLTVL.